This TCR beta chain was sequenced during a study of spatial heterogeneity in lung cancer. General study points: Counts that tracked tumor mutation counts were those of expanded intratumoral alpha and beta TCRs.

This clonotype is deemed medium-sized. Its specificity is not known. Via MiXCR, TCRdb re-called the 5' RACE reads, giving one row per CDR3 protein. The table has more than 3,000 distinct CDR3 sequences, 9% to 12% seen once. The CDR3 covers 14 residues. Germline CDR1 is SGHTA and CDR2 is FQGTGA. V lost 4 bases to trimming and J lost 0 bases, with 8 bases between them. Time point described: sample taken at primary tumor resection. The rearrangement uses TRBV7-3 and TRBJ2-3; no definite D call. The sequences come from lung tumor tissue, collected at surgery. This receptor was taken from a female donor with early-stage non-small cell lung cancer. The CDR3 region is CASSYVGSTDTQYF. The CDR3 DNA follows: TGTGCCAGCAGCTATGTAGGAAGCACAGATACGCAGTATTTT. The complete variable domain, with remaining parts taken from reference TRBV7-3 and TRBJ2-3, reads GAGVSQTPSNKVTEKGKYVELRCDPISGHTALYWYRQSLGQGPEFLIYFQGTGAADDSGLPNDRFFAVRPEGSVSTLKIQRTERGDSAVYLCASSYVGSTDTQYFGPGTRLTVL.